The sequence of this TCR beta chain was determined in a study of T-cell memory formation after mild COVID-19. Constant-segment primers and 5'RACE yielded cDNA libraries for TCR alpha and TCR beta, each carrying sample barcodes and UMIs. TCRdb fed the 5' RACE reads into MiXCR, producing one record per CDR3 protein. The data hold 140,000 or so distinct CDR3 sequences, with approximately 5.7% observed a single time. Regarding the study as a whole: Later expanders leaned CD4+, whereas clones that contracted between day 15 and 85 were balanced CD4/CD8. Contracting CD4+ clones sat mainly in CM and EM; CD8+ in EMRA.

A few counts support this clonotype. Its specificity is unknown. CDR3 length: 14 residues. In germline, CDR1 is SGHTA, CDR2 FQGNSA. J lost 12 bases, V lost 5 bases, and 8 bases had no gene match. Material: PBMCs or a T cell subset sorted from them (not recorded which). This TCR came from an adult woman who had mild COVID-19 (a few samples of this study predate the infection). Cell type and time point are not known. The V call is TRBV7-2, the J call TRBJ2-1; 12 bases fit TRBD2. The DNA of the CDR3 is TGTGCCAGCAGCGCGGCTAGCGGGAGGGATGGGCAGTTCTTC. Protein product: CASSAASGRDGQFF.